The entry below gives a single T cell receptor (beta chain) sequence along with its context. Its antigen is currently unknown. The CDR3 is made up of 15 amino acids. Trimming took 5 bases from V and 1 from J; bases not matched to a gene: 6. Germline CDR1 reads SEHNR; CDR2 reads FQNEAQ (reference sequence). This specimen belongs to a study of cytomegalovirus exposure and HLA in healthy donors. The primer mix had 60 Vbeta and 13 Jbeta primers. The protocol was immunoSEQ multiplex PCR, while the TCRdb copy is restricted to in-frame clones and leaves out a portion. The table includes roughly 200,000 clones, around 80% detected once. Study-level findings and limits: In a later analysis, TCR beta V- and J-gene trimming showed a link to a missense DCLRE1C variant. An analysis was carried out later, and it reportedly showed fewer N-insertions in an Asian-associated ancestry cluster than the approximately 610-donor mean. Researchers reported that a few CMV-associated chains were confirmed in vitro as CMV antigen-specific. The investigators catalogued 150 or so TCR beta chains as cytomegalovirus-associated.

This receptor was obtained from a woman younger than 45 in good health and CMV-seropositive. Sample: PBMCs. This rearrangement joins TRBV7-9 to TRBJ2-7; 9 bases are a match to TRBD1. As DNA, the CDR3 is TGTGCCAGCAGCGACCGGGACAGGGTTTCCTACGAGCAGTACTTC. Protein product: CASSDRDRVSYEQYF.